This T cell receptor beta chain was recovered during a study of blood T cell repertoires in COVID-19. Germline loops: CDR1 SNHLY, CDR2 FYNNEI. This CDR3 spans 14 amino acids. Trimming removed 5 bases from V and 7 bases from J; junction bases left unmatched: 4. Per the study methods: Amplification of reference gene primers provided the estimated nucleated cell counts. The table came from immunoSEQ multiplex PCR; TCRdb's copy has only in-frame clones and leaves some out. V and J calls and clone size follow that table, whereas D and trimming were derived from the DNA. The sample carries approximately 160,000 clones, 86% recorded once.

This chain uses TRBV2 with TRBJ2-1, with TRBD2 matching 11 bases. The sample consisted of peripheral blood. The sequence was collected from a man aged 45-65 years with active or convalescent COVID-19. For the CDR3, the DNA is TGTGCCAGCAGTTTAGCGGGGGGGCGGAATGAGCAGTTCTTC. It yields the protein CASSLAGGRNEQFF.